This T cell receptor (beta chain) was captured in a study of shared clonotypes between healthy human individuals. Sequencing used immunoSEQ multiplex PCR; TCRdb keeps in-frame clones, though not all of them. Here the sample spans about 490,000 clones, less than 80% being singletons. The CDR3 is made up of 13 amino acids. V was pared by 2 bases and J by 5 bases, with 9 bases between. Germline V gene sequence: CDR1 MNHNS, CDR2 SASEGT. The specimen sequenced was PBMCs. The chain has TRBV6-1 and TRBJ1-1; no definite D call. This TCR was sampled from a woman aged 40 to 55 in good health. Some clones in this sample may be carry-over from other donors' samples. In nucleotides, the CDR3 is TGTGCCAGCAGTGAACGGGAGAGGACTGAAGCTTTCTTT. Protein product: CASSERERTEAFF.